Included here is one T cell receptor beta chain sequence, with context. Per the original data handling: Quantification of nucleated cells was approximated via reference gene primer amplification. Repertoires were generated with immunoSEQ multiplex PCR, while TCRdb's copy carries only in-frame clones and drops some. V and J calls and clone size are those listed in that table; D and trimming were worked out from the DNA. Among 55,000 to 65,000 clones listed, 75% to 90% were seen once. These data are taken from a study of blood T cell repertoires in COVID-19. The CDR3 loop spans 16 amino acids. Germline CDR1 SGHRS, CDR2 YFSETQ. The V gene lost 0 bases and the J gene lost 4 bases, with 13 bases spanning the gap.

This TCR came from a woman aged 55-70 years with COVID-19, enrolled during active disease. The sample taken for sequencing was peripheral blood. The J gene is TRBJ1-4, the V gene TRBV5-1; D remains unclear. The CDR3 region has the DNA TGCGCCAGCAGCTTGGGATCGGAGGCGTATAATGAAAAACTGTTTTTT. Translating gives CASSLGSEAYNEKLFF.